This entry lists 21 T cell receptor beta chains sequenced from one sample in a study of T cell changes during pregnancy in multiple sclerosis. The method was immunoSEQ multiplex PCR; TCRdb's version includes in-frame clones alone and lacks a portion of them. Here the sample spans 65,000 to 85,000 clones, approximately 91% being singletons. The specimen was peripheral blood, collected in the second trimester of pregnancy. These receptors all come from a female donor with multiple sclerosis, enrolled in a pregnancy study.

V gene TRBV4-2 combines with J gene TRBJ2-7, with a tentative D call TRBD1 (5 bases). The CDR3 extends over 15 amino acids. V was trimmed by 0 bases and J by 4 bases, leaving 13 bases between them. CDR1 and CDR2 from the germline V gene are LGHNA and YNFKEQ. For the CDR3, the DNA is TGTGCCAGCAGCCAAGATTTGCTGGGGCCATACGAGCAGTACTTC. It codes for CASSQDLLGPYEQYF.

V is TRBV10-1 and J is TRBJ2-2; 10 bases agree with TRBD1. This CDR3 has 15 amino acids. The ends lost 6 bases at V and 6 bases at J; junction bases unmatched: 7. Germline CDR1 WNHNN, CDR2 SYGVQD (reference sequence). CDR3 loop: CASSPAGTGAGELFF. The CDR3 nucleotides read TGCGCCAGCAGCCCGGCGGGGACAGGGGCCGGGGAGCTGTTTTTT.

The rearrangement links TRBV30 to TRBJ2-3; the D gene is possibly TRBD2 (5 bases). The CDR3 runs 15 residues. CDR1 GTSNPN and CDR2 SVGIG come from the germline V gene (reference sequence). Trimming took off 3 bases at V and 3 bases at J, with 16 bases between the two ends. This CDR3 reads CAWSKWWESTDTQYF. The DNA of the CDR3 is TGTGCCTGGAGCAAGTGGTGGGAGTCTACAGATACGCAGTATTTT.

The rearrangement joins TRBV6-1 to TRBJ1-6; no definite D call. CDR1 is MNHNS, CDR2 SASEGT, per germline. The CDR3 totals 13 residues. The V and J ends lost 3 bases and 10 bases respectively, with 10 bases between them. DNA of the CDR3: TGTGCCAGCAGTGAGCTACTGAGGTCACCCCTCCACTTT. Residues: CASSELLRSPLHF.

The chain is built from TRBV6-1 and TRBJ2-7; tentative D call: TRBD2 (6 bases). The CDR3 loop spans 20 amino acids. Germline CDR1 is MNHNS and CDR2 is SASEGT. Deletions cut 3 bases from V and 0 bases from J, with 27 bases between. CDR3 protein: CASSEIGPGTFLMSSYEQYF. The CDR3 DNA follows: TGTGCCAGCAGTGAGATCGGCCCCGGGACTTTCCTCATGAGCTCCTACGAGCAGTACTTC.

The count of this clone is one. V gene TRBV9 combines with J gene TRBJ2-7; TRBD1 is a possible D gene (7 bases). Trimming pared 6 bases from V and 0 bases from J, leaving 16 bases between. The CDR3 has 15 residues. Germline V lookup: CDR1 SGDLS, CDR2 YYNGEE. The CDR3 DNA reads TGTGCCAGCACCAGGGGGGACACCTTCTCCTACGAGCAGTACTTC. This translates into CASTRGDTFSYEQYF. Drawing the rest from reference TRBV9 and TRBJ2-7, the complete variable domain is DSGVTQTPKHLITATGQRVTLRCSPRSGDLSVYWYQQSLDQGLQFLIQYYNGEERAKGNILERFSAQQFPDLHSELNLSSLELGDSALYFCASTRGDTFSYEQYFGPGTRLTVT.

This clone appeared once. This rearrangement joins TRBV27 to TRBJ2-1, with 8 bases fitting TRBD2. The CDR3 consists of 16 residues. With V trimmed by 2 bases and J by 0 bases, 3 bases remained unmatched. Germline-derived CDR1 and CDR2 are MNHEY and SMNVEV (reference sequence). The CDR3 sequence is CASSLSAGGSYNEQFF. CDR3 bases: TGTGCCAGCAGTTTAAGTGCGGGGGGCTCCTACAATGAGCAGTTCTTC.

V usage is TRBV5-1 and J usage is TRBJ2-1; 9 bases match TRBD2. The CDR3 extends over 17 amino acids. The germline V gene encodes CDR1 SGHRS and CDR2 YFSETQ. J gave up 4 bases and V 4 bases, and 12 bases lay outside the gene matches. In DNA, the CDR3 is TGCGCCAGCAGCCTGGGATGGGATAGCGGGGGATACAATGAGCAGTTCTTC. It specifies CASSLGWDSGGYNEQFF.

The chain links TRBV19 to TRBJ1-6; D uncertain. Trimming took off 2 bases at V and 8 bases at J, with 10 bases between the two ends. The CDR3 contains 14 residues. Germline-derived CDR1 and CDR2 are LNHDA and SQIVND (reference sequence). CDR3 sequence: CASSITEGYSPLHF. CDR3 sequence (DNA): TGTGCCAGTAGTATAACAGAAGGTTATTCACCCCTCCACTTT.

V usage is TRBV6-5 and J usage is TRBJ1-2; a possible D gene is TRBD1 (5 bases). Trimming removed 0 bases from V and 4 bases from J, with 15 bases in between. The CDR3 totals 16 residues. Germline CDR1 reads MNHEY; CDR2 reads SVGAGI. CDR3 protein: CASSYSLVRGSYGYTF. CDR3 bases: TGTGCCAGCAGTTACTCGTTGGTCCGGGGGTCCTATGGCTACACCTTC.

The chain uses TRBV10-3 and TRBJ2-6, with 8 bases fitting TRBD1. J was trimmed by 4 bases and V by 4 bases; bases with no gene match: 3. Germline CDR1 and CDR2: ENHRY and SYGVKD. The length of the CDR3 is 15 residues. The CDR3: CAISGTGTGANVLTF. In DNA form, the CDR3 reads TGTGCCATCAGTGGGACAGGGACCGGGGCCAACGTCCTGACTTTC.

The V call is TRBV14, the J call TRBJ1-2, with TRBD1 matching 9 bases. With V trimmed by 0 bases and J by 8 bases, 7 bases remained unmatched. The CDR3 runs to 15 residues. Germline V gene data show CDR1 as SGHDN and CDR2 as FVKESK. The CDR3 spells CASSQDHRGRGGYTF. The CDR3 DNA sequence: TGTGCCAGCAGCCAAGATCACAGGGGGCGCGGGGGCTACACCTTC.

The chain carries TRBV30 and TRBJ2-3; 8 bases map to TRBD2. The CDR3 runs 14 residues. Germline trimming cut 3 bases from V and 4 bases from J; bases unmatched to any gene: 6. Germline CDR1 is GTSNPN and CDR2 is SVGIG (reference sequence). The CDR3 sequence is CAWSPAGGPDTQYF. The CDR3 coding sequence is TGTGCCTGGAGCCCCGCGGGAGGTCCAGATACGCAGTATTTT.

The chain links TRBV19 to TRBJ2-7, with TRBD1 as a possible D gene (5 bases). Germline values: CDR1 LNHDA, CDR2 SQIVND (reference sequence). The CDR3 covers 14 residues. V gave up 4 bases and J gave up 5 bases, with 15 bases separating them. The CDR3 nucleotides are TGTGCCAGTAGTACAAGGGGTCTTCGGGACGAGCAGTACTTC. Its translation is CASSTRGLRDEQYF.

The CDR3 sequence is CASTRDSRLNEQFF. The CDR3 DNA reads TGTGCCAGCACCCGGGACTCCCGCCTCAATGAGCAGTTCTTC. This sequence joins TRBV2 and TRBJ2-1; D perhaps matches TRBD2 (6 bases). V lost 7 bases, J lost 6 bases, and 16 bases lay in between. CDR1 is SNHLY, CDR2 FYNNEI, per germline. The CDR3 consists of 14 residues.

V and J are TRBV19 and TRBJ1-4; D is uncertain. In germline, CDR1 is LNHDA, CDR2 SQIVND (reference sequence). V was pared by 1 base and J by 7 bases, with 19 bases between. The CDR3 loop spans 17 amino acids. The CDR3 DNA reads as TGTGCCAGTAGTATAGTGGTTTCCCGGTCATCGCGTGAAAAACTGTTTTTT. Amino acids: CASSIVVSRSSREKLFF.

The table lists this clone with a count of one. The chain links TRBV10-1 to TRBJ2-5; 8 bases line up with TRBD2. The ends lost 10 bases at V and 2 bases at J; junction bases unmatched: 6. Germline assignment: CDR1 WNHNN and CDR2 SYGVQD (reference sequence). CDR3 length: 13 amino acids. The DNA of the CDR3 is TGCGCCACCCGTAGCGGGGATCAAGAGACCCAGTACTTC. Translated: CATRSGDQETQYF.

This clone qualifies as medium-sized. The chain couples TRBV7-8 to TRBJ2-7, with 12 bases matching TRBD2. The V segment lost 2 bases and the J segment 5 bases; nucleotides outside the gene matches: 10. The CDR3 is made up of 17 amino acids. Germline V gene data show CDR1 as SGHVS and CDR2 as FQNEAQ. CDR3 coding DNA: TGTGCCAGCAGCTTAACCCCGACTAGCGGGGGCCTCCACGAGCAGTACTTC. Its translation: CASSLTPTSGGLHEQYF.

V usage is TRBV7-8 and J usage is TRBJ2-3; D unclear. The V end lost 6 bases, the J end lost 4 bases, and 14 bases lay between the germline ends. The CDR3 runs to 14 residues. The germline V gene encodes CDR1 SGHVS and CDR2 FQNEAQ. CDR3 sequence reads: CASRIEQAADTQYF. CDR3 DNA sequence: TGTGCCAGCAGGATCGAGCAGGCAGCAGATACGCAGTATTTT.

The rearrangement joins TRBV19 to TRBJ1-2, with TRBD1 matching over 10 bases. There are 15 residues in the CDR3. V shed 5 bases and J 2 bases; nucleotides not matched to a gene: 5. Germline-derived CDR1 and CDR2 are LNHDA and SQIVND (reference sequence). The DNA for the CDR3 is TGTGCCAGTAGTCGCCAGGGACAGGGGAACTATGGCTACACCTTC. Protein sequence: CASSRQGQGNYGYTF.

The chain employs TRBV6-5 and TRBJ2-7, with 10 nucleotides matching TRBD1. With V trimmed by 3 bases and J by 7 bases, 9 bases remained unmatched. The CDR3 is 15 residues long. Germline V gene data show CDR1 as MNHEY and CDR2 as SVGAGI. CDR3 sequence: CASSYGTGETGEQYF. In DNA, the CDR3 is TGTGCCAGCAGTTATGGGACAGGGGAAACGGGGGAGCAGTACTTC.